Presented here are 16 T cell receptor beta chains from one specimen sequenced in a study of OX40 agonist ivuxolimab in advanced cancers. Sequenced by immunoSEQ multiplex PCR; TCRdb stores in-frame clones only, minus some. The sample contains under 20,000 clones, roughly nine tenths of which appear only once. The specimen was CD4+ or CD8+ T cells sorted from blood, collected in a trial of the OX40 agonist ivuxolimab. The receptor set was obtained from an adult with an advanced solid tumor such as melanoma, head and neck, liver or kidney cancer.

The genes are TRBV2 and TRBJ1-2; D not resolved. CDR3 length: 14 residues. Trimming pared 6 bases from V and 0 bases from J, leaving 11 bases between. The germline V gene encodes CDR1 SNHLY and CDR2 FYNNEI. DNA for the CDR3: TGTGCCAGCAGCCCTCTCACAGCTAACTATGGCTACACCTTC. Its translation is CASSPLTANYGYTF.

As DNA, the CDR3 is TGCGCCAGCGCGGGCAATCAGCCCCAGCATTTT. This gives the protein CASAGNQPQHF. This chain uses TRBV10-1 with TRBJ1-5; no reliable D call. Deletions cut 8 bases from V and 2 bases from J, with 4 bases between. There are 11 residues in the CDR3. Per the germline V gene, CDR1 is WNHNN and CDR2 is SYGVQD (reference sequence).

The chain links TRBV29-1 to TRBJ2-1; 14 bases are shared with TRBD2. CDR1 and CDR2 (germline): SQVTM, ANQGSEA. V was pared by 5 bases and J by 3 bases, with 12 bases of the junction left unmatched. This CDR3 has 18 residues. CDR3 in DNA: TGCAGCGTTCTTCCCGGGACAGGGACTAGCGGGAGCTACAATGAGCAGTTCTTC. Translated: CSVLPGTGTSGSYNEQFF.

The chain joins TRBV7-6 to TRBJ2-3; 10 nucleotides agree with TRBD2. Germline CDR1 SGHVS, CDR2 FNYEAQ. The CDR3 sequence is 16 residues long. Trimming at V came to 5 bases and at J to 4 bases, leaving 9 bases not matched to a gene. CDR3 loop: CASSPGEREGSDTQYF. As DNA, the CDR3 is TGTGCCAGCAGCCCCGGTGAGCGGGAGGGGTCAGATACGCAGTATTTT.

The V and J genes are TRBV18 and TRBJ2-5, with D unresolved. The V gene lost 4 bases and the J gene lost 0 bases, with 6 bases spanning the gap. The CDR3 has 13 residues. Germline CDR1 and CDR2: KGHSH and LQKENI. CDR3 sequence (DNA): TGTGCCAGCTCACTTAAGAACCAAGAGACCCAGTACTTC. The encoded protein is CASSLKNQETQYF.

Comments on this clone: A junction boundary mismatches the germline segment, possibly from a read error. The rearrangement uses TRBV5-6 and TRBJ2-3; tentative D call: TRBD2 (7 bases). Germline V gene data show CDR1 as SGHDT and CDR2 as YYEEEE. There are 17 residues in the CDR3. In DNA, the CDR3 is TGTGCCCGCAGCGGAGGGGAGGGGGGGCGGAGCACAGATACGCAGTATTTT. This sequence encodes CARSGGEGGRSTDTQYF.

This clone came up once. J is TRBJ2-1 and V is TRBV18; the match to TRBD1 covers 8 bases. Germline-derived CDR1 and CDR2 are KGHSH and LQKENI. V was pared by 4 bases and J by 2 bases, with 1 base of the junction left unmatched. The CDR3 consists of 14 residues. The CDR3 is CASSQQGAYNEQFF. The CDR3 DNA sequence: TGTGCCAGCTCACAACAGGGGGCCTACAATGAGCAGTTCTTC. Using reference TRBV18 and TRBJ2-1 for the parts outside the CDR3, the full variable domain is NAGVMQNPRHLVRRRGQEARLRCSPMKGHSHVYWYRQLPEEGLKFMVYLQKENIIDESGMPKERFSAEFPKEGPSILRIQQVVRGDSAAYFCASSQQGAYNEQFFGPGTRLTVL.

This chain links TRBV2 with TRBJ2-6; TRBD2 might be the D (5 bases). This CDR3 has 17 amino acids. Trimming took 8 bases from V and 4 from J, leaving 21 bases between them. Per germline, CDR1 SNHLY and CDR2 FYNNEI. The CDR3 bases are TGTGCCAGCCGCCCGGACTCCGGGGTCCGAGGGGCCAACGTCCTGACTTTC. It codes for CASRPDSGVRGANVLTF.

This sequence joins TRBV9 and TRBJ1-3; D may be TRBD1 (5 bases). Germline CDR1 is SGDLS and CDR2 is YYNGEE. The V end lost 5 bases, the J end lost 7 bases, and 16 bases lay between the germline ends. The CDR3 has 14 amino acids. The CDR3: CASSVDRWGNTIYF. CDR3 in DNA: TGTGCCAGCAGTGTTGACCGGTGGGGCAACACCATATATTTT.

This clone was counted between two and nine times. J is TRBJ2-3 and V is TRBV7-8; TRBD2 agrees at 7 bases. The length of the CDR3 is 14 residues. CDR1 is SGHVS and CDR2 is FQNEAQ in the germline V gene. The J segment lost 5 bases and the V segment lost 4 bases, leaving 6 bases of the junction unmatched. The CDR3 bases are TGTGCCAGCAGCTCTGGGGGGGTGGGAGATACGCAGTATTTT. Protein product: CASSSGGVGDTQYF.

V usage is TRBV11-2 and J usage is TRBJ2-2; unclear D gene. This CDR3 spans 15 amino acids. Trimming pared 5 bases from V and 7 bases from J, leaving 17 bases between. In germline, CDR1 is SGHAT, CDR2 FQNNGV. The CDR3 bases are TGTGCCAGCAGCCCTCCCCCTGGCGGTGGCGGGGAGCTGTTTTTT. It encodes CASSPPPGGGGELFF.

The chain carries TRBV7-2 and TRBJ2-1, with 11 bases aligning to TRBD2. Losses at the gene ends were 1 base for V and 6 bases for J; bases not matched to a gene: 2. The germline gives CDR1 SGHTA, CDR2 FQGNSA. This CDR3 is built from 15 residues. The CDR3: CASSLDLAGGNEQFF. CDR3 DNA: TGTGCCAGCAGCTTAGATCTAGCGGGAGGCAATGAGCAGTTCTTC.

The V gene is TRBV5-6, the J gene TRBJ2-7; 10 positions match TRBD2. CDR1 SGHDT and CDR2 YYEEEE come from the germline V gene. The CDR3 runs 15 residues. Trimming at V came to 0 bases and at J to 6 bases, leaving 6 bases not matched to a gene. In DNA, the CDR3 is TGTGCCAGCAGCTTGGAGGGACTAGCGAGGGGCGAGCAGTACTTC. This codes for CASSLEGLARGEQYF.

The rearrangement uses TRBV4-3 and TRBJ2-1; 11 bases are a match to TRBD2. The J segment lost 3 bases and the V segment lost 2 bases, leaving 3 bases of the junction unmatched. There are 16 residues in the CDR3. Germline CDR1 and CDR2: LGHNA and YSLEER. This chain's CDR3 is CASSQSSGGVYNEQFF. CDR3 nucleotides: TGCGCCAGCAGCCAAAGTAGCGGGGGGGTCTACAATGAGCAGTTCTTC.

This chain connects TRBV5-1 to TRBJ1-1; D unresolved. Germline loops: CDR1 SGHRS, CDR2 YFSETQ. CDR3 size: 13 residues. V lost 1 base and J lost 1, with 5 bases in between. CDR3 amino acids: CASSLSANTEAFF. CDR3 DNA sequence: TGCGCCAGCAGCTTGTCTGCGAACACTGAAGCTTTCTTT.

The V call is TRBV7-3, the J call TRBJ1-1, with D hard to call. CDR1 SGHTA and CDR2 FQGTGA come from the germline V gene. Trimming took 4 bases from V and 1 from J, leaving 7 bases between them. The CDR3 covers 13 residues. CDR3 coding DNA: TGTGCCAGCAGCTCGGACCCGAACACTGAAGCTTTCTTT. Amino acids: CASSSDPNTEAFF.